What follows are 30 T cell receptor beta chains derived from one specimen sequenced in a study of PD-L1 blockade in urothelial cancer. The method was immunoSEQ multiplex PCR; TCRdb's version includes in-frame clones alone and lacks a portion of them. Of tens of thousands of clones in the sample, approximately 90% were seen once. This sample's time point: peripheral blood 6 weeks after treatment start. The sample here was PBMCs, taken around atezolizumab (anti-PD-L1) treatment. These receptors all stem from a woman of 80 years or more with urothelial cancer.

The chain joins TRBV19 to TRBJ1-1; D is unresolved. The V and J ends lost 6 bases and 6 bases respectively, with 8 bases between them. CDR1 and CDR2 (germline): LNHDA, SQIVND (reference sequence). The CDR3 length is 11 residues. The DNA for the CDR3 is TGTGCCAGTAGATGGCATGCTGAAGCTTTCTTT. It encodes CASRWHAEAFF.

The chain links TRBV5-1 to TRBJ2-3; 9 positions match TRBD2. Germline CDR1 reads SGHRS; CDR2 reads YFSETQ. V lost 7 bases, J lost 6 bases, and 6 bases stayed unmatched. This CDR3 is 13 amino acids long. CDR3 loop: CASSAGGLDTQYF. The CDR3 DNA is TGCGCCAGCTCAGCGGGAGGACTGGATACGCAGTATTTT.

The chain employs TRBV6-6 and TRBJ1-1; 9 bases map to TRBD1. Germline V gene lookup returns CDR1 MNHNY and CDR2 SVGAGI (reference sequence). CDR3 length: 15 amino acids. Trimming cost V 4 bases and J 6 bases; bases outside gene matches: 9. The CDR3 region is CASSFPGQGWAEAFF. The CDR3 DNA reads as TGTGCCAGCAGTTTTCCGGGACAGGGATGGGCTGAAGCTTTCTTT.

The J gene is TRBJ1-5, the V gene TRBV5-5; a possible D gene is TRBD1 (5 bases). V lost 2 bases and J lost 3, with 12 bases in between. Germline CDR1 is SGHKS and CDR2 is YYEKEE (reference sequence). CDR3 length: 15 amino acids. CDR3 nucleotide sequence: TGTGCCAGCAGCTTAGGGGCGCTCCTCAATCAGCCCCAGCATTTT. It codes for CASSLGALLNQPQHF. Drawing the rest from reference TRBV5-5 and TRBJ1-5, the complete variable domain is DAGVTQSPTHLIKTRGQQVTLRCSPISGHKSVSWYQQVLGQGPQFIFQYYEKEERGRGNFPDRFSARQFPNYSSELNVNALLLGDSALYLCASSLGALLNQPQHFGDGTRLSIL.

This chain connects TRBV6-1 to TRBJ1-5, with D maybe TRBD1 (6 bases). The CDR3 totals 15 residues. Deletions cut 7 bases from V and 0 bases from J, with 13 bases between. Germline assignment: CDR1 MNHNS and CDR2 SASEGT. The CDR3 DNA reads as TGTGCCAGCATCCTGGACAGTTATAGCAATCAGCCCCAGCATTTT. Protein product: CASILDSYSNQPQHF.

This clone came up a few times. This chain joins TRBV7-2 and TRBJ1-5; D not resolved. CDR3 length equals 15 residues. Germline V gene data show CDR1 as SGHTA and CDR2 as FQGNSA. The ends were cut back, 5 bases at V and 0 bases at J, with 11 bases in the middle. CDR3 in DNA: TGTGCCAGCAGCACGGACTTTCGTAGCAATCAGCCCCAGCATTTT. Translating gives CASSTDFRSNQPQHF.

The chain uses TRBV6-1 and TRBJ2-1, with 7 bases lining up with TRBD2. Trimming at V came to 0 bases and at J to 2 bases, leaving 16 bases not matched to a gene. This CDR3 comprises 20 residues. CDR1 MNHNS and CDR2 SASEGT come from the germline V gene. As DNA, the CDR3 is TGTGCCAGCAGTGAAGCGATGGTGGCTAGCGGAGAGCTAACCTACAATGAGCAGTTCTTC. Its protein product is CASSEAMVASGELTYNEQFF.

This rearrangement joins TRBV5-1 to TRBJ2-2; 11 nucleotides align to TRBD2. V lost 2 bases, J lost 0 bases, and 9 bases stayed unmatched. The CDR3 contains 19 residues. Germline V gives CDR1 SGHRS, CDR2 YFSETQ. CDR3 sequence reads: CASSFPPGLADANTGELFF. Here the CDR3 DNA reads TGCGCCAGCAGCTTTCCTCCGGGACTAGCGGACGCGAACACCGGGGAGCTGTTTTTT.

This chain connects TRBV29-1 to TRBJ1-1; no reliable D call. The CDR3 extends over 13 amino acids. Germline-derived CDR1 and CDR2 are SQVTM and ANQGSEA. Trimming removed 5 bases at V and 1 base at J, with 11 bases between. The CDR3, as DNA: TGCAGCGTTTTGGCCGATCAGAACACTGAAGCTTTCTTT. It codes for CSVLADQNTEAFF.

This chain joins TRBV11-3 and TRBJ2-2; 8 nucleotides line up with TRBD1. V trimming: 5 bases; J trimming: 1 base; junction bases outside the gene matches: 3. Germline lookup yields CDR1 SGHNT and CDR2 YENEEA. The CDR3 spans 15 residues. CDR3 DNA sequence: TGTGCCAGCAGCCCCGGGACAGGGAACACCGGGGAGCTGTTTTTT. This gives the protein CASSPGTGNTGELFF. Filled out from reference TRBV11-3 and TRBJ2-2, the complete variable domain reads EAGVVQSPRYKIIEKKQPVAFWCNPISGHNTLYWYLQNLGQGPELLIRYENEEAVDDSQLPKDRFSAERLKGVDSTLKIQPAELGDSAVYLCASSPGTGNTGELFFGEGSRLTVL.

This clone has just one count. The CDR3 sequence is CASSLRTGTTYNEQFF. For the CDR3, the DNA is TGTGCCAGCAGCCTTAGAACCGGGACTACATACAATGAGCAGTTCTTC. V and J are TRBV11-3 and TRBJ2-1, with 7 bases lining up with TRBD2. The CDR3 covers 16 residues. V was clipped by 5 bases and J by 4 bases; unmatched bases: 11. The germline V gene has CDR1 SGHNT and CDR2 YENEEA.

The count of this clone is one. The V gene is TRBV18, the J gene TRBJ2-2, with TRBD2 matching over 9 bases. This CDR3 region has 19 residues. The V gene's germline CDR1 is KGHSH and CDR2 LQKENI. Unmatched junction bases numbered 15, after V lost 3 bases and J lost 4 bases. CDR3 bases: TGTGCCAGCTCACCCTATATGACTAGCGGTACCACGGGCACCGGGGAGCTGTTTTTT. Its translation is CASSPYMTSGTTGTGELFF.

The rearrangement links TRBV11-1 to TRBJ2-4; TRBD2 matches at 11 bases. Germline CDR1 is SGHAT and CDR2 is FQDESV (reference sequence). This CDR3 has 19 residues. V shed 5 bases and J 0 bases; nucleotides not matched to a gene: 12. CDR3 region: CASSPTGVAGGLAKNIQYF. In nucleotides, the CDR3 is TGTGCCAGCAGCCCCACGGGCGTAGCGGGAGGGCTAGCCAAAAACATTCAGTACTTC.

The chain uses TRBV7-2 and TRBJ1-1; 7 nucleotides align to TRBD1. Germline CDR1 is SGHTA and CDR2 is FQGNSA. The length of the CDR3 is 14 residues. V shed 6 bases and J 0 bases; nucleotides not matched to a gene: 4. In nucleotides, the CDR3 is TGTGCCAGCAGACAACAGGGGATGAACACTGAAGCTTTCTTT. Its translation is CASRQQGMNTEAFF.

V usage is TRBV28 and J usage is TRBJ1-2; TRBD1 aligns across 12 bases. V shed 7 bases, J shed 7 bases, and the junction held 4 bases outside the gene matches. CDR1 is MDHEN, CDR2 SYDVKM, per germline. The CDR3 is 13 residues long. The CDR3: CASTGQGAAGYTF. DNA of the CDR3: TGTGCCAGCACGGGACAGGGGGCTGCTGGCTACACCTTC.

The chain uses TRBV5-1 and TRBJ1-2; 10 positions agree with TRBD1. Germline V gene sequence: CDR1 SGHRS, CDR2 YFSETQ. V lost 0 bases, J lost 6 bases, and 2 bases stayed unmatched. The CDR3 consists of 14 residues. Here the CDR3 reads CASSLAGTGDGYTF. DNA of the CDR3: TGCGCCAGCAGCTTGGCCGGGACAGGGGATGGCTACACCTTC. The full variable domain, rest sourced from reference TRBV5-1 and TRBJ1-2, is KAGVTQTPRYLIKTRGQQVTLSCSPISGHRSVSWYQQTPGQGLQFLFEYFSETQRNKGNFPGRFSGRQFSNSRSEMNVSTLELGDSALYLCASSLAGTGDGYTFGSGTRLTVV.

The chain combines TRBV7-2 with TRBJ1-1, with D unresolved. This CDR3 has 15 amino acids. Germline CDR1 reads SGHTA; CDR2 reads FQGNSA. V lost 1 base, J lost 5 bases, and 14 bases lay in between. CDR3 sequence (DNA): TGTGCCAGCAGCTTAGTGGAGGGTAGTGGGACTGAAGCTTTCTTT. Translated, it gives CASSLVEGSGTEAFF. Variable domain in full (rest from reference TRBV7-2 and TRBJ1-1): GAGVSQSPSNKVTEKGKDVELRCDPISGHTALYWYRQSLGQGLEFLIYFQGNSAPDKSGLPSDRFSAERTGGSVSTLTIQRTQQEDSAVYLCASSLVEGSGTEAFFGQGTRLTVV.

The V and J genes are TRBV2 and TRBJ2-1, with 11 bases that match TRBD2. CDR1 SNHLY and CDR2 FYNNEI come from the germline V gene. Trimming cost V 9 bases and J 4 bases; bases outside gene matches: 2. The CDR3 extends over 13 amino acids. The CDR3 DNA follows: TGTGCCAGTGGGACTAGCGGATACAATGAGCAGTTCTTC. Residues: CASGTSGYNEQFF.

The rearrangement joins TRBV6-6 to TRBJ2-7; D is perhaps TRBD1 (5 bases). The germline CDR1 and CDR2 sequences are MNHNY and SVGAGI (reference sequence). The ends were cut back, 0 bases at V and 6 bases at J, with 12 bases in the middle. This CDR3 has 14 amino acids. The CDR3 nucleotides read TGTGCCAGCAGTTACTCCAGGGATGTGAGCGAGCAGTACTTC. This sequence encodes CASSYSRDVSEQYF.

J is TRBJ1-5 and V is TRBV2, with no clear D. V lost 3 bases, J lost 3 bases, and 15 bases lay in between. The germline V gene has CDR1 SNHLY and CDR2 FYNNEI. The CDR3 is 16 amino acids. The CDR3 loop is CASSEGGRRPNQPQHF. In DNA, the CDR3 is TGTGCCAGCAGTGAGGGAGGGCGGCGACCCAATCAGCCCCAGCATTTT.

The chain links TRBV5-4 to TRBJ2-3; no firm D call. In germline, CDR1 is SGHNT, CDR2 YYREEE (reference sequence). Trimming pared 3 bases from V and 2 bases from J, leaving 4 bases between. The CDR3 contains 12 residues. CDR3 sequence (DNA): TGTGCCAGCAGCTCTAACACAGATACGCAGTATTTT. Residues: CASSSNTDTQYF.

In nucleotides, the CDR3 is TGTGCCAGCCTTCGGACAACAAACACTGAAGCTTTCTTT. Residues: CASLRTTNTEAFF. V is TRBV19 and J is TRBJ1-1, with D tentatively TRBD1 (5 bases). Looked up from germline, CDR1 is LNHDA and CDR2 is SQIVND (reference sequence). CDR3 length: 13 residues. The V and J ends lost 9 bases and 2 bases respectively, with 13 bases between them. Variable domain in full (rest from reference TRBV19 and TRBJ1-1): DGGITQSPKYLFRKEGQNVTLSCEQNLNHDAMYWYRQDPGQGLRLIYYSQIVNDFQKGDIAEGYSVSREKKESFPLTVTSAQKNPTAFYLCASLRTTNTEAFFGQGTRLTVV.

As DNA, the CDR3 is TGTGCCAGCTACTCGACGACACCTGAAGCTTTCTTT. As protein: CASYSTTPEAFF. The chain uses TRBV28 and TRBJ1-1; no reliable D call. This CDR3 spans 12 amino acids. Looked up from germline, CDR1 is MDHEN and CDR2 is SYDVKM. V was trimmed by 8 bases and J by 6 bases, leaving 13 bases between them.

V gene TRBV5-6 combines with J gene TRBJ2-7; D uncertain. Germline V gives CDR1 SGHDT, CDR2 YYEEEE. Trimming pared 2 bases from V and 0 bases from J, leaving 12 bases between. This CDR3 has 15 residues. CDR3 in amino acids: CASSLVSVSSYEQYF. The CDR3 nucleotides read TGTGCCAGCAGCTTAGTGTCCGTTAGCTCCTACGAGCAGTACTTC. The full variable domain, with the rest looked up from reference TRBV5-6 and TRBJ2-7, is DAGVTQSPTHLIKTRGQQVTLRCSPKSGHDTVSWYQQALGQGPQFIFQYYEEEERQRGNFPDRFSGHQFPNYSSELNVNALLLGDSALYLCASSLVSVSSYEQYFGPGTRLTVT.

This chain's CDR3 is CASSLGGLAGGETQYF. CDR3 coding DNA: TGTGCCAGCAGCTTAGGGGGACTAGCGGGAGGCGAGACCCAGTACTTC. The V call is TRBV11-3, the J call TRBJ2-5; TRBD2 matches at 15 bases. With V trimmed by 1 base and J by 5 bases, 2 bases remained unmatched. This CDR3 is 16 amino acids long. Germline-derived CDR1 and CDR2 are SGHNT and YENEEA.

This chain connects TRBV5-6 to TRBJ2-3; D is uncertain. Germline CDR1 and CDR2: SGHDT and YYEEEE. CDR3 size: 14 residues. The V gene lost 0 bases and the J gene lost 2 bases, with 7 bases spanning the gap. The CDR3 sequence: CASSLVGPTDTQYF. DNA for the CDR3: TGTGCCAGCAGCTTGGTGGGCCCCACAGATACGCAGTATTTT.

The rearrangement uses TRBV6-1 and TRBJ1-1; a weak D match, TRBD1 (5 bases). V lost 0 bases and J lost 7, with 12 bases in between. The CDR3 sequence is 14 residues long. Germline assignment: CDR1 MNHNS and CDR2 SASEGT. CDR3 DNA: TGTGCCAGCAGTGAAGCGCAGGGTCGCGGTGAAGCTTTCTTT. Translating it yields CASSEAQGRGEAFF.

The chain combines TRBV27 with TRBJ1-1, with 10 bases identical to TRBD1. The V segment lost 3 bases and the J segment 0 bases; nucleotides outside the gene matches: 1. The CDR3 totals 15 residues. The V gene's germline CDR1 is MNHEY and CDR2 SMNVEV (reference sequence). The CDR3: CASSLGTGVNTEAFF. CDR3 nucleotides: TGTGCCAGCAGTTTGGGGACAGGGGTGAACACTGAAGCTTTCTTT.

V and J are TRBV5-1 and TRBJ1-1; D unresolved. The V end lost 0 bases, the J end lost 6 bases, and 15 bases lay between the germline ends. This CDR3 contains 15 residues. CDR1 and CDR2 from the germline V gene are SGHRS and YFSETQ. The CDR3 is CASSLAGEVGPEAFF. CDR3 in DNA: TGCGCCAGCAGCTTGGCCGGGGAGGTTGGCCCTGAAGCTTTCTTT.

The rearrangement uses TRBV5-4 and TRBJ1-4; no definite D call. CDR3 length: 14 residues. The V gene lost 0 bases and the J gene lost 2 bases, with 5 bases spanning the gap. Germline CDR1 is SGHNT and CDR2 is YYREEE (reference sequence). The CDR3 nucleotides read TGTGCCAGCAGCTTGGGCGGCACTAATGAAAAACTGTTTTTT. It specifies CASSLGGTNEKLFF.